Presented here are 5 T cell receptor beta chains from one specimen sequenced in a study of cytomegalovirus exposure and HLA in healthy donors. Some clones are missing from TCRdb's copy, which holds only in-frame ones; the method was immunoSEQ multiplex PCR. The sample shows roughly 130,000 clones, approximately 89% of them seen only once. The sequencing sample was made of PBMCs. The receptors come from a man aged 30-40 years in good health and CMV-seronegative.

The CDR3 is CASSSLAGVNNEQFF. CDR3 sequence (DNA): TGTGCCAGCAGCTCCCTAGCGGGGGTGAACAATGAGCAGTTCTTC. The J gene is TRBJ2-1, the V gene TRBV5-4, with 10 bases that match TRBD2. V dropped 3 bases and J dropped 5; count of bases not matched to a gene: 5. Germline CDR1 and CDR2: SGHNT and YYREEE (reference sequence). This CDR3 region has 15 residues. Together with reference TRBV5-4 and TRBJ2-1, the CDR3 gives the full variable domain: ETGVTQSPTHLIKTRGQQVTLRCSSQSGHNTVSWYQQALGQGPQFIFQYYREEENGRGNFPPRFSGLQFPNYSSELNVNALELDDSALYLCASSSLAGVNNEQFFGPGTRLTVL.

The chain uses TRBV9 and TRBJ2-1; 12 bases line up with TRBD2. The CDR3 spans 21 residues. Germline V gives CDR1 SGDLS, CDR2 YYNGEE. The ends lost 3 bases at V and 1 base at J; junction bases unmatched: 17. CDR3 sequence (DNA): TGTGCCAGCAGCGCCTTGTCAAGGGCTAGCGGGGGGGCTAGTTCCTACAATGAGCAGTTCTTC. This translates into CASSALSRASGGASSYNEQFF.

CDR3 loop: CASSQAAQGIYEQFF. CDR3 coding DNA: TGTGCCAGCTCACAAGCAGCACAGGGCATCTATGAGCAGTTCTTC. The rearrangement joins TRBV18 to TRBJ2-1; tentative D call: TRBD1 (6 bases). The CDR3 has 15 amino acids. Germline assignment: CDR1 KGHSH and CDR2 LQKENI. The V gene lost 4 bases and the J gene lost 8 bases, with 18 bases spanning the gap.

This clone was detected once. The chain joins TRBV19 to TRBJ1-5; no clear D. CDR3 length: 15 residues. The V end lost 3 bases, the J end lost 2 bases, and 11 bases lay between the germline ends. Germline lookup yields CDR1 LNHDA and CDR2 SQIVND (reference sequence). As DNA, the CDR3 is TGTGCCAGTAGTATCGCACACCGGGGCAATCAGCCCCAGCATTTT. The encoded protein is CASSIAHRGNQPQHF.

CDR3 in DNA: TGTGCCAGCACTACGGGACATAGAGTCGAGCAGTACTTC. Protein sequence: CASTTGHRVEQYF. This sequence joins TRBV2 and TRBJ2-7; tentatively, D is TRBD1 (6 bases). V lost 7 bases and J 6 bases, leaving 16 bases between the germline ends. Germline CDR1 reads SNHLY; CDR2 reads FYNNEI. The CDR3 covers 13 residues.